These T cell receptor beta chains were read from a single sample in a study of T-cell memory formation after mild COVID-19. TCRdb itself ran the 5' RACE reads through MiXCR, one entry per CDR3 protein. The sample lists more than 350,000 distinct CDR3 sequences, roughly 15% seen once, with roughly a fifth in the top ten. Sequencing was carried out using PBMCs or a T cell subset sorted from them (not recorded which). These TCRs come from a young man who had mild COVID-19 (a few samples of this study predate the infection). Cell type and time point are not known. Both conserved end residues are part of each CDR3. The order of the fields is J gene, V gene, CDR3 length, CDR3 protein.

J gene: TRBJ2-1
V gene: TRBV29-1
CDR3 length: 14
CDR3 protein: CSVKRGGAYNEQFF

J gene: TRBJ2-3
V gene: TRBV29-1
CDR3 length: 15
CDR3 protein: CSSWTDLTSTDTQYF

J gene: TRBJ1-2
V gene: TRBV6-5
CDR3 length: 12
CDR3 protein: CASYGQPGGYTF

J gene: TRBJ1-1
V gene: TRBV6-1
CDR3 length: 13
CDR3 protein: CASSEFGDTEAFF

J gene: TRBJ1-1
V gene: TRBV4-3
CDR3 length: 14
CDR3 protein: CASSQVGGGRMAFF

J gene: TRBJ1-5
V gene: TRBV7-6
CDR3 length: 14
CDR3 protein: CASSLDPGIQPQHF

J gene: TRBJ1-1
V gene: TRBV6-5
CDR3 length: 12
CDR3 protein: CASGRVNTEAFF

J gene: TRBJ1-1
V gene: TRBV20-1
CDR3 length: 12
CDR3 protein: CSARIRNTEAFF

J gene: TRBJ1-1
V gene: TRBV5-5
CDR3 length: 14
CDR3 protein: CASSRGTGDTEAFF

J gene: TRBJ1-2
V gene: TRBV4-1
CDR3 length: 13
CDR3 protein: CASSRFKDSGYTF

J gene: TRBJ1-3
V gene: TRBV20-1
CDR3 length: 19
CDR3 protein: CSARDGLRTQESPGNTIYF

J gene: TRBJ2-3
V gene: TRBV20-1
CDR3 length: 14
CDR3 protein: CSARDGSGPLAQYF

J gene: TRBJ2-1
V gene: TRBV2
CDR3 length: 13
CDR3 protein: CASSGTSGGEQFF

J gene: TRBJ2-1
V gene: TRBV19
CDR3 length: 15
CDR3 protein: CASSSRLSSYNEQFF

J gene: TRBJ1-4
V gene: TRBV6-5
CDR3 length: 13
CDR3 protein: CATRQGAGEKLFF

J gene: TRBJ1-5
V gene: TRBV30
CDR3 length: 13
CDR3 protein: CAWNHRGGQPQHF

J gene: TRBJ1-1
V gene: TRBV6-2/TRBV6-3
CDR3 length: 16
CDR3 protein: CASSYGRYGSNTEAFF

J gene: TRBJ2-3
V gene: TRBV6-4
CDR3 length: 15
CDR3 protein: CASSALAGGTDTQYF

J gene: TRBJ2-4
V gene: TRBV12-3/TRBV12-4
CDR3 length: 14
CDR3 protein: CASRRGGSKNIQYF

J gene: TRBJ2-2
V gene: TRBV4-1
CDR3 length: 14
CDR3 protein: CASQEGPLTGELFF

J gene: TRBJ2-3
V gene: TRBV6-2/TRBV6-3
CDR3 length: 11
CDR3 protein: CASSYPAVKHF

J gene: TRBJ2-6
V gene: TRBV5-1
CDR3 length: 15
CDR3 protein: CASSSQRSGANVLTF

J gene: TRBJ1-6
V gene: TRBV7-9
CDR3 length: 13
CDR3 protein: CASSVASGAPLHF

J gene: TRBJ2-1
V gene: TRBV7-7
CDR3 length: 15
CDR3 protein: CASSPRGGQSNEQFF

J gene: TRBJ2-7
V gene: TRBV4-2
CDR3 length: 14
CDR3 protein: CASSRREGAYEQYF

J gene: TRBJ2-4
V gene: TRBV25-1
CDR3 length: 17
CDR3 protein: CASSGVMGQGNKNIQYF

J gene: TRBJ2-2
V gene: TRBV7-6
CDR3 length: 12
CDR3 protein: CASTPRTGELFF

J gene: TRBJ2-7
V gene: TRBV19
CDR3 length: 15
CDR3 protein: CASSTSGGQTYEQYF

J gene: TRBJ1-1
V gene: TRBV10-3
CDR3 length: 14
CDR3 protein: CAIRRTEENTEAFF

J gene: TRBJ1-2
V gene: TRBV7-6
CDR3 length: 14
CDR3 protein: CASSSTGKRAGYTF

J gene: TRBJ2-7
V gene: TRBV5-1
CDR3 length: 14
CDR3 protein: CASRWTGRGYEQYF

J gene: TRBJ2-3
V gene: TRBV24-1
CDR3 length: 14
CDR3 protein: CATRSTTGVDTQYF

J gene: TRBJ2-1
V gene: TRBV6-4
CDR3 length: 15
CDR3 protein: CASSDGLAGTNEQFF

J gene: TRBJ1-5
V gene: TRBV7-2
CDR3 length: 15
CDR3 protein: CASSPTGQGGQPQHF

J gene: TRBJ2-5
V gene: TRBV7-9
CDR3 length: 15
CDR3 protein: CASSPGDMSQETQYF

J gene: TRBJ2-1
V gene: TRBV7-3
CDR3 length: 17
CDR3 protein: CASSQGVRDRGTGEQFF

J gene: TRBJ1-1
V gene: TRBV9
CDR3 length: 16
CDR3 protein: CASSGAVPGPNTEAFF

J gene: TRBJ2-1
V gene: TRBV6-2/TRBV6-3
CDR3 length: 15
CDR3 protein: CASTLQGLAYNEQFF

J gene: TRBJ1-2
V gene: TRBV9
CDR3 length: 15
CDR3 protein: CASSVGTALDYGYTF

J gene: TRBJ1-1
V gene: TRBV7-9
CDR3 length: 15
CDR3 protein: CASSLEGAPNTEAFF

J gene: TRBJ1-2
V gene: TRBV18
CDR3 length: 14
CDR3 protein: CASSPAAGSYGYTF

J gene: TRBJ2-7
V gene: TRBV3-1
CDR3 length: 12
CDR3 protein: CASSQAAQEQYF

J gene: TRBJ2-3
V gene: TRBV6-6
CDR3 length: 16
CDR3 protein: CASSYRDRGITDTQFF

J gene: TRBJ2-3
V gene: TRBV29-1
CDR3 length: 13
CDR3 protein: CSVGDYRTDTQYF

J gene: TRBJ1-1
V gene: TRBV20-1
CDR3 length: 12
CDR3 protein: CSAVQIVTEAFF

J gene: TRBJ2-7
V gene: TRBV11-1
CDR3 length: 14
CDR3 protein: CASRPGQGPYEQYF

J gene: TRBJ2-2
V gene: TRBV6-5
CDR3 length: 14
CDR3 protein: CATRKEYGTGELFF

J gene: TRBJ1-4
V gene: TRBV7-3
CDR3 length: 13
CDR3 protein: CASSLEGNEKLFF

J gene: TRBJ1-3
V gene: TRBV5-4
CDR3 length: 15
CDR3 protein: CASSLGTSGRNTIYF

J gene: TRBJ2-7
V gene: TRBV7-2
CDR3 length: 14
CDR3 protein: CASSSDRATPEQYF

J gene: TRBJ1-2
V gene: TRBV7-9
CDR3 length: 13
CDR3 protein: CASSLAGNDGYTF

J gene: TRBJ2-2
V gene: TRBV7-8
CDR3 length: 15
CDR3 protein: CASSPRTTNTGELFF

J gene: TRBJ1-3
V gene: TRBV30
CDR3 length: 15
CDR3 protein: CAWSVHRLAGNTIYF

J gene: TRBJ1-1
V gene: TRBV4-3
CDR3 length: 11
CDR3 protein: CASSQGPEAFF

J gene: TRBJ2-6
V gene: TRBV12-3/TRBV12-4
CDR3 length: 16
CDR3 protein: CASSWGRHSGANVLTF

J gene: TRBJ1-1
V gene: TRBV9
CDR3 length: 17
CDR3 protein: CASSPGEGRIMNTEAFF

J gene: TRBJ2-5
V gene: TRBV10-3
CDR3 length: 14
CDR3 protein: CAISESRVLETQYF

J gene: TRBJ2-3
V gene: TRBV20-1
CDR3 length: 14
CDR3 protein: CSAPTSGVADTQYF

J gene: TRBJ1-2
V gene: TRBV19
CDR3 length: 14
CDR3 protein: CASRTGTGPYGYTF

J gene: TRBJ2-5
V gene: TRBV7-2
CDR3 length: 13
CDR3 protein: CASSPRAKETQYF